This TCR beta chain emerged from a study of coeliac disease. Overall study context: Without high-resolution HLA typing, biased TRBV7-2 usage was examined as a proof of principle. Whole-study findings and limits: TRB repertoires were largely private, with most amino acid sequences found in only one sample.

This CDR3 spans 15 amino acids. The ends lost 1 base at V and 5 bases at J; junction bases unmatched: 5. Germline V gives CDR1 SGHRS, CDR2 YFSETQ. The sample holds one count of this clone. The antigen is not known. Sequencing used immunoSEQ multiplex PCR; TCRdb keeps in-frame clones, though not all of them. The sample contains around 6,000 clones, roughly 70% of which appear only once. This rearrangement joins TRBV5-1 to TRBJ2-3; 9 nucleotides align to TRBD2. Sample: lymphocytes from the gut lamina propria. This TCR was recovered from a man aged 65 to 85 with active celiac disease. The CDR3 loop is CASSLSGGRLDTQYF. Here the CDR3 DNA reads TGCGCCAGCAGCTTGAGCGGGGGGCGCTTAGATACGCAGTATTTT.